This TCR beta chain was sequenced for a study of blood T cells in healthy people across ages (dated by TCRdb to about 2015). For the wider study: In model experiments, template switching captured about one uniquely barcoded TCR beta cDNA molecule for every two T cells. The study measured age-related changes in TCR beta repertoire diversity using deep sequencing normalized with unique cDNA molecular identifiers. Two additional independent replicas of 1 million unique cDNA reads from the same blood draw were analyzed for two donors (one aged 18 to 29 and one aged 80 or older). To avoid experimental bias, donors of different ages were distributed randomly across sequencing lanes. The donors were split into four age groups: young (average around 15 years), middle-aged (39), aged (about 62) and long-lived (about 74). General findings and caveats noted by the study authors: Total diversity estimates from one million sequenced T cells were considered lower bounds and underestimates. The long-lived group showed more naive CD4+ T cells, fewer expanded clones and increased TCR diversity than the aged group, suggesting age selection. Observed TCR beta diversity per million T cells fell roughly linearly with age, and a significant reduction was already apparent by age roughly 40. The percentage of naive T cells measured by flow cytometry correlated strongly with observed TCR beta diversity. Because donor CMV infection status was unknown, age-related changes in expanded clonotypes were potentially confounded. Because profiling used bulk unsorted PBMCs, naive and antigen-experienced compartments could not be compared conclusively.

The donors were roughly 40 Caucasian individuals from Russia, aged 6 to 90 years, who were systemically healthy. Ten milliliters of peripheral blood were drawn from each donor into EDTA-treated Vacutainer tubes. Ficoll-Paque density-gradient centrifugation was used to isolate PBMCs, with at least 6 million obtained per sample. Total RNA was extracted from PBMCs with Trizol reagent, with at least 5 micrograms obtained per sample. For every donor, an aliquot of PBMCs went through flow cytometry to measure the percentages of naive CD45RAhigh/CD27high T cells. As concerns this clonotype: No cognate antigen has been identified for it. No base quality information exists; no much larger clone differs at one position.

The library was produced with 5' RACE. Sequenced using an Illumina HiSeq 2500. A second PCR of roughly 7 to 12 cycles was run with a J-beta primer mix and a sample-barcoded 5' primer. A template-switch 5' adaptor carrying 12 random nucleotides introduced a unique molecular identifier onto each TCR beta cDNA molecule. Each sample yielded at least 2.5 million CDR3-containing paired-end reads. The Mint cDNA synthesis kit, primed by a TRBC-specific oligonucleotide, was used to synthesize first-strand cDNA from all RNA. Following uracil-DNA glycosylase treatment, all cDNA underwent a first 18-cycle PCR with the universal primers M1SS and BC2_uni_R. For the original study's pipeline: For normalization, 1 million high-quality reads were randomly selected from each sample, with every read carrying a distinct molecular identifier. Instead of being binned into consensus sequences, reads that shared molecular identifiers were thrown out. MiTCR, run with a Q25 quality threshold and the strictest error-elimination algorithm, handled CDR3 identification, clonotype clustering and error correction. A nonparametric unseen species model using Euler transformation provided a lower-bound estimate of total TCR beta diversity. Through fastp at Q25 and MiXCR, TCRdb rebuilt clones from the public reads, retaining in-frame beta chains. Rows matching on CDR3 protein sequence are summarized as one entry with the most common DNA and genes. These V and J calls derive from TCRdb rather than the authors' analysis. This sample holds about 1.5 million distinct CDR3 sequences; less than 45% were observed only once. Together, the top ten hold about 3.8% of the sample.

The CDR3, cysteine through phenylalanine, is 13 amino acids long. CDR3 DNA is the only sequence kept; it has 39 bases, read in frame from the first base. CDR1 and CDR2 are read off the germline V gene (reference sequence) as SEHNR and FQNEAQ. Trimming at the junction amounts to 5 bases on V and 2 bases on J, and the germline ends lie 10 bases apart. Material for sequencing was blood. The chain employs TRBV7-9 and TRBJ2-7, with the identity of the D gene unclear. This clonotype originated in a young woman in good health. The nucleotide sequence is given as TGTGCCAGCAGCCATGCAGAGGCCTACGAGCAGTACTTC. It translates to CASSHAEAYEQYF.